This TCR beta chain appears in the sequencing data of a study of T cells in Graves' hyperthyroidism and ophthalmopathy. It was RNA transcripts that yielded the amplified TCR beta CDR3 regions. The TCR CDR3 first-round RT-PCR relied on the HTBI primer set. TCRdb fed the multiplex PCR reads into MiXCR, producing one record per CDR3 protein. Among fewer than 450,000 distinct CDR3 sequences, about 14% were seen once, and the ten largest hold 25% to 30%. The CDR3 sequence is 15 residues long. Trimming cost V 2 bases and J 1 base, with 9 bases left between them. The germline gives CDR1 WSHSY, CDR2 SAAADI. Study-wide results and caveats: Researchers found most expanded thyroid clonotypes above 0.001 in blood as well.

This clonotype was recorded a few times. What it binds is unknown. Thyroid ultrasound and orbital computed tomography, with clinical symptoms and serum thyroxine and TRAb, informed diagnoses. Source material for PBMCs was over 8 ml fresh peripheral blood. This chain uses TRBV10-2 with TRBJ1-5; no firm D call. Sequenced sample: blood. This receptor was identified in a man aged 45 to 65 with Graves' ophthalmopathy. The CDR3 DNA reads TGCGCCAGCAGTGAGGCTACAGAGAGCAATCAGCCCCAGCATTTT. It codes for CASSEATESNQPQHF.